This T cell receptor (beta chain) was captured in a study of blood T cell repertoires in COVID-19. About the study: T cells, B-cell-depleted T cells, or PBMCs provided the cDNA or gDNA that served as material.

Participants, about 18 to 89 years old, spanned 25 or so US areas. Cohorts were determined from participant-reported clinical history. Before being deemed recovered, Cohort 3 donors had two negative PCRs, clearance, or symptom resolution. Assay used: immunoSEQ multiplex PCR; TCRdb lists only in-frame clones, some missing. The table records 250,000 to 300,000 clones, about nine tenths of them present only once. Sequenced: PBMCs or T cells enriched from blood (not recorded which). This TCR came from a woman aged 40 to 55 who had recovered from COVID-19.

CDR3 in amino acids: CASFKTGAGGYTF. The CDR3 DNA follows: TGTGCCAGCTTTAAGACAGGGGCGGGTGGCTACACCTTC. The genes are TRBV12-3 or TRBV12-4 and TRBJ1-2; TRBD1 aligns across 8 bases. J gave up 7 bases and V 8 bases, and 9 bases lay outside the gene matches. The CDR3 is 13 amino acids.